One T cell receptor beta chain is described in this entry. Its matching antigen is unknown. This sample is part of a study of CD8 T cells in Susac syndrome. Study-wide findings and caveats: Acknowledgment was made by the study that its TCR sequencing and HLA analysis involved a relatively small number of individuals.

TCR beta sequences were obtained from blood CD8+ and CD4+ T cells. The CD8+ and CD4+ T cells were negatively isolated, with the TEMRA cells enriched by FACS. Random hexamers were used to reverse transcribe the RNA input (roughly 0.5 to 1 ug). TCRdb reprocessed the immunoSEQ multiplex PCR reads via MiXCR and lists one record per CDR3 protein. The sample consists of 200,000 to 250,000 distinct CDR3 sequences, approximately 92% of them appearing once. Germline V CDR1 and CDR2: SQVTM, ANQGSEA. The CDR3 consists of 13 residues. Trimming cost V 4 bases and J 5 bases; bases outside gene matches: 6. The origin of this receptor is a human donor with multiple sclerosis. This chain connects TRBV29-1 to TRBJ2-7; TRBD1 matches at 9 bases. The source material was CD4+ T cells from PBMCs. CDR3 bases: TGCAGCGTTGTTCCGGGACAGGGAGACGAGCAGTACTTC. Its protein is CSVVPGQGDEQYF.